This T cell receptor (beta chain) is drawn from a study of Ad26.COV2.S vaccination and SARS-CoV-2 variants. The table came from immunoSEQ multiplex PCR; TCRdb's copy has only in-frame clones and leaves some out. The sample shows some 350,000 clones, roughly 90% of them seen only once. Treatment defined: roughly 20 received Ad26.COV2.S at low or high dose, single or two shots; about 5 received placebo; per-sample allocation not given. The investigators took samples on day 63 after the first vaccine or placebo injection. In its sample, this clone was seen once. V trimming: 8 bases; J trimming: 7 bases; junction bases outside the gene matches: 8. Germline CDR1 SNHLY, CDR2 FYNNEI. CDR3 length: 13 residues.

The sequencing used peripheral blood, collected in a trial of Ad26.COV2.S vaccine versus placebo. This clonotype was obtained from a person between 18 and 65 years old who received the Ad26.COV2.S COVID-19 vaccine or a placebo. The rearrangement links TRBV2 to TRBJ2-1; 7 bases line up with TRBD2. The CDR3 DNA reads as TGTGCCAGCGACCGGGACTATGGGAATGAGCAGTTCTTC. It codes for CASDRDYGNEQFF. Complete variable domain (other parts from reference TRBV2 and TRBJ2-1): EPEVTQTPSHQVTQMGQEVILRCVPISNHLYFYWYRQILGQKVEFLVSFYNNEISEKSEIFDDQFSVERPDGSNFTLKIRSTKLEDSAMYFCASDRDYGNEQFFGPGTRLTVL.